The 10 T cell receptor beta chains given below trace back to one sample, sequenced in a study of blood T cell repertoires in COVID-19. TCRdb's copy holds only in-frame clones and misses some; the assay was immunoSEQ multiplex PCR. The top ten clones hold 1.9% of a sample with over 200,000 clones, roughly 84% of them seen once. The source material was peripheral blood. The receptors were sampled from a man aged 35-49 years with active or convalescent COVID-19.

The J gene is TRBJ1-1, the V gene TRBV18, with a tentative D call TRBD1 (5 bases). From germline, CDR1 is KGHSH and CDR2 LQKENI. Trimming took 0 bases from V and 11 from J, leaving 13 bases between them. CDR3 length equals 13 residues. The chain's CDR3 is CASSPPLQGRAFF. The CDR3 nucleotides read TGTGCCAGCTCACCACCGTTGCAGGGTAGGGCTTTCTTT. Variable domain in full (rest from reference TRBV18 and TRBJ1-1): NAGVMQNPRHLVRRRGQEARLRCSPMKGHSHVYWYRQLPEEGLKFMVYLQKENIIDESGMPKERFSAEFPKEGPSILRIQQVVRGDSAAYFCASSPPLQGRAFFGQGTRLTVV.

The chain is built from TRBV29-1 and TRBJ2-7, with a possible D match to TRBD2 (5 bases). The CDR3 sequence is 13 residues long. V lost 6 bases to trimming and J lost 2 bases, with 14 bases between them. Germline V lookup: CDR1 SQVTM, CDR2 ANQGSEA. CDR3 nucleotide sequence: TGCAGCGTAGCGGTCGTAGAGGCCTACGAGCAGTACTTC. This sequence encodes CSVAVVEAYEQYF.

This sequence joins TRBV7-9 and TRBJ1-1, with D possibly matching TRBD1 (5 bases). This CDR3 spans 13 amino acids. V lost 3 bases to trimming and J lost 6 bases, with 11 bases between them. CDR1 SEHNR and CDR2 FQNEAQ come from the germline V gene (reference sequence). CDR3 bases: TGTGCCAGCAGCTTCGGGGGATGGGCTGAAGCTTTCTTT. It codes for CASSFGGWAEAFF.

This clone was detected only once. The chain is built from TRBV6-6 and TRBJ2-5; 8 bases agree with TRBD1. Gene TRBJ2-7 matches the end of the DNA better, so the J call may be wrong. Germline values: CDR1 MNHNY, CDR2 SVGAGI (reference sequence). There are 14 residues in the CDR3. The DNA for the CDR3 is TGTGCCAGCATGAGGGGTCAGGGGGCTTACGAGCAGTACTTC. This translates into CASMRGQGAYEQYF.

CDR3 DNA sequence: TGTGCCAGTAGTATCGGGGGGACAGGAACTAATGAAAAACTGTTTTTT. Translated: CASSIGGTGTNEKLFF. The gene calls are TRBV19 and TRBJ1-4; 8 nucleotides align to TRBD1. V shed 3 bases, J shed 1 base, and the junction held 4 bases outside the gene matches. Germline-derived CDR1 and CDR2 are LNHDA and SQIVND (reference sequence). The CDR3 length is 16 residues.

V and J are TRBV7-9 and TRBJ2-1; 7 bases map to TRBD2. The CDR3 loop spans 12 amino acids. V dropped 5 bases and J dropped 15; count of bases not matched to a gene: 10. CDR1 is SEHNR and CDR2 is FQNEAQ in the germline V gene (reference sequence). DNA of the CDR3: TGTGCCAGCAGCCTATGGTCAGCGGGGCGGTTCTTC. Amino acid sequence: CASSLWSAGRFF.

The sample holds one count of this clone. The V gene is TRBV6-2 or TRBV6-3, the J gene TRBJ2-7; TRBD2 agrees at 14 bases. In germline, CDR1 is MNHEY, CDR2 SVGEGT. The CDR3 is made up of 18 amino acids. V dropped 6 bases and J dropped 2; count of bases not matched to a gene: 12. As DNA, the CDR3 is TGTGCCAGCAGCTTCACCGGACTAGCGGGGGGCTGGGCCTACGAGCAGTACTTC. Translated: CASSFTGLAGGWAYEQYF.

This clone is a singleton in its sample. The chain employs TRBV19 and TRBJ1-1; D remains unclear. Per the germline V gene, CDR1 is LNHDA and CDR2 is SQIVND (reference sequence). The CDR3 has 13 amino acids. Trimming pared 3 bases from V and 4 bases from J, leaving 9 bases between. The CDR3 DNA is TGTGCCAGTAGTATTCCAGGCCCCACTGAAGCTTTCTTT. As protein: CASSIPGPTEAFF.

This clone was detected once. The V call is TRBV5-6, the J call TRBJ1-6; 7 nucleotides agree with TRBD1. Germline CDR1 SGHDT, CDR2 YYEEEE. This CDR3 comprises 17 residues. J was trimmed by 10 bases and V by 7 bases; bases with no gene match: 20. CDR3 residues: CASDSSLGDREDSPLHF. The CDR3 nucleotides are TGTGCCAGCGATAGCAGCTTAGGCGACAGGGAGGACTCACCCCTCCACTTT.

The V and J genes are TRBV27 and TRBJ1-4; D ambiguous. Trimming left V 2 bases short and J 8 bases short, with 9 bases between. Germline V gene lookup returns CDR1 MNHEY and CDR2 SMNVEV (reference sequence). The CDR3 totals 13 residues. CDR3 region: CASSLATREKLFF. The CDR3 nucleotides are TGTGCCAGCAGTTTAGCGACTCGAGAAAAACTGTTTTTT.